The 26 T cell receptor beta chains below were found in one sample sequenced in a study of OX40 agonist ivuxolimab in advanced cancers. The data were produced by immunoSEQ multiplex PCR, yet TCRdb's version contains in-frame clones alone and is incomplete. The sample records about 72,000 clones, 75% to 90% being singletons. The sequences come from CD4+ or CD8+ T cells sorted from blood, collected in a trial of the OX40 agonist ivuxolimab. The receptors derive from an adult with an advanced solid tumor such as melanoma, head and neck, liver or kidney cancer.

The J gene is TRBJ2-5, the V gene TRBV11-3; D not resolved. This CDR3 is 13 amino acids long. Germline V lookup: CDR1 SGHNT, CDR2 YENEEA. V lost 5 bases and J 5 bases, leaving 12 bases between the germline ends. The CDR3 coding sequence is TGTGCCAGCAGCCTCAATGGGATGGAGACCCAGTACTTC. Translation gives CASSLNGMETQYF.

This sequence joins TRBV2 and TRBJ2-7, with D tentatively TRBD1 (6 bases). CDR3 length: 12 amino acids. Germline V CDR1 and CDR2: SNHLY, FYNNEI. Trimming stripped 4 bases from V and 4 bases from J, with 8 bases between. In nucleotides, the CDR3 is TGTGCCAGCAGTGTACAGGGTTACGAGCAGTACTTC. Amino acids: CASSVQGYEQYF.

The chain combines TRBV7-3 with TRBJ2-5; D not resolved. V lost 5 bases to trimming and J lost 4 bases, with 14 bases between them. Germline loops: CDR1 SGHTA, CDR2 FQGTGA. The CDR3 totals 14 residues. Written as DNA, the CDR3 is TGTGCCAGCAGCCCGCAATGGAGCCCAGAGACCCAGTACTTC. Translated: CASSPQWSPETQYF.

This rearrangement joins TRBV6-1 to TRBJ2-7; no definite D call. The CDR3 has 14 amino acids. Trimming pared 3 bases from V and 3 bases from J, leaving 12 bases between. CDR1 is MNHNS and CDR2 is SASEGT in the germline V gene. The CDR3 bases are TGTGCCAGCAGTGAGGAACCACTGGGCTACGAGCAGTACTTC. It codes for CASSEEPLGYEQYF.

This rearrangement joins TRBV19 to TRBJ2-1; 12 nucleotides agree with TRBD2. Germline V lookup: CDR1 LNHDA, CDR2 SQIVND (reference sequence). This CDR3 comprises 15 residues. J was trimmed by 8 bases and V by 3 bases; bases with no gene match: 5. The CDR3 sequence: CASSMLAGGPDEQFF. The CDR3 DNA is TGTGCCAGTAGTATGCTAGCGGGAGGGCCTGATGAGCAGTTCTTC.

The V call is TRBV29-1, the J call TRBJ2-2; D is unclear. CDR1 is SQVTM, CDR2 ANQGSEA, per germline. The V end lost 4 bases, the J end lost 6 bases, and 9 bases lay between the germline ends. CDR3 length: 12 residues. The CDR3 DNA is TGCAGCGTTGGGGCTGGCGCCGGGGAGCTGTTTTTT. Protein product: CSVGAGAGELFF.

This chain connects TRBV5-1 to TRBJ2-7, with 9 bases that match TRBD2. V lost 1 base and J lost 4; bases outside the gene matches: 6. Looked up from germline, CDR1 is SGHRS and CDR2 is YFSETQ. CDR3 size: 15 residues. CDR3 nucleotide sequence: TGCGCCAGCAGCTTGAGCCTAGCGGGGATATACGAGCAGTACTTC. It encodes CASSLSLAGIYEQYF.

This clone was observed a single time. The CDR3 DNA sequence: TGTGCCAGCATTATCCGGGGGACCTACAATGAGCAGTTCTTC. As protein: CASIIRGTYNEQFF. The V call is TRBV28, the J call TRBJ2-1, with D possibly matching TRBD2 (6 bases). V lost 7 bases to trimming and J lost 2 bases, with 12 bases between them. Looked up from germline, CDR1 is MDHEN and CDR2 is SYDVKM. This CDR3 spans 14 amino acids.

In its sample, this clone was seen a few times. This chain uses TRBV6-6 with TRBJ2-5; TRBD2 aligns across 8 bases. The CDR3 runs 14 residues. Germline trimming cut 5 bases from V and 4 bases from J; bases unmatched to any gene: 6. CDR1 and CDR2 from the germline V gene are MNHNY and SVGAGI (reference sequence). This chain's CDR3 is CASSSGSLGETQYF. CDR3 coding DNA: TGTGCCAGCAGTAGCGGGAGTTTGGGAGAGACCCAGTACTTC.

V gene TRBV28 combines with J gene TRBJ1-2, with D hard to call. This CDR3 spans 13 amino acids. The V end lost 6 bases, the J end lost 4 bases, and 12 bases lay between the germline ends. CDR1 and CDR2 from the germline V gene are MDHEN and SYDVKM. CDR3 coding DNA: TGTGCCAGCAGGCCTACGGGTACCTATGGCTACACCTTC. Amino acids: CASRPTGTYGYTF.

V is TRBV7-2 and J is TRBJ2-7, with 10 positions matching TRBD2. The J segment lost 6 bases and the V segment lost 5 bases, leaving 7 bases of the junction unmatched. The V gene's germline CDR1 is SGHTA and CDR2 FQGNSA. This CDR3 comprises 14 residues. The CDR3 here is CASSPQREGLEQYF. The CDR3 DNA is TGTGCCAGCAGCCCCCAGCGGGAGGGCCTCGAGCAGTACTTC.

The chain combines TRBV2 with TRBJ2-3; TRBD1 matches at 8 bases. Per the germline V gene, CDR1 is SNHLY and CDR2 is FYNNEI. Trimming at V came to 5 bases and at J to 1 base, leaving 2 bases not matched to a gene. The CDR3 loop spans 14 amino acids. DNA of the CDR3: TGTGCCAGCAGTAAGACAGGGGGCACAGATACGCAGTATTTT. Translating gives CASSKTGGTDTQYF.

V gene TRBV5-6 combines with J gene TRBJ2-1; D call uncertain. Germline V gene data show CDR1 as SGHDT and CDR2 as YYEEEE. CDR3 length: 14 residues. V lost 1 base, J lost 3 bases, and 8 bases lay in between. The CDR3 coding sequence is TGTGCCAGCAGCTTGTTCAAGGGCTACAATGAGCAGTTCTTC. This codes for CASSLFKGYNEQFF.

The V gene is TRBV7-8, the J gene TRBJ1-6; TRBD1 aligns across 11 bases. CDR3 length: 15 amino acids. V gave up 5 bases and J gave up 8 bases; unmatched junction bases: 5. Per the germline V gene, CDR1 is SGHVS and CDR2 is FQNEAQ. The CDR3 bases are TGTGCCAGCAGCAACGGACAGGGGGCTTATTCACCCCTCCACTTT. Protein product: CASSNGQGAYSPLHF. The full variable domain, rest sourced from reference TRBV7-8 and TRBJ1-6, is GAGVSQSPRYKVAKRGQDVALRCDPISGHVSLFWYQQALGQGPEFLTYFQNEAQLDKSGLPSDRFFAERPEGSVSTLKIQRTQQEDSAVYLCASSNGQGAYSPLHFGNGTRLTVT.

The genes are TRBV7-2 and TRBJ1-5, with D perhaps matching TRBD1 (6 bases). CDR3 length: 13 amino acids. The germline gives CDR1 SGHTA, CDR2 FQGNSA. The germline V and J ends were trimmed by 8 bases and 4 bases, with 12 bases remaining between them. CDR3 nucleotides: TGTGCCAGCGGTGAACAGGGAAATCAGCCCCAGCATTTT. It translates to CASGEQGNQPQHF.

This clone was observed once. V is TRBV19 and J is TRBJ1-1, with 9 bases identical to TRBD1. The J segment lost 8 bases and the V segment lost 5 bases, leaving 9 bases of the junction unmatched. CDR1 is LNHDA, CDR2 SQIVND, per germline (reference sequence). The CDR3 contains 14 residues. The CDR3, as DNA: TGTGCCAGTAGTGCGCAACAGGGGGCGACCGAAGCTTTCTTT. Protein product: CASSAQQGATEAFF.

The V call is TRBV11-2, the J call TRBJ2-6, with D perhaps given as TRBD1 or TRBD2 (5 bases each). Germline loops: CDR1 SGHAT, CDR2 FQNNGV. With 5 bases removed from V and 2 bases from J, the gap between germline ends came to 19 bases. CDR3 length equals 18 residues. CDR3: CASSPRDRSLAGANVLTF. In DNA form, the CDR3 reads TGTGCCAGCAGCCCCCGGGACCGCTCCCTCGCTGGGGCCAACGTCCTGACTTTC. The full variable domain, its missing parts supplied by reference TRBV11-2 and TRBJ2-6, is EAGVAQSPRYKIIEKRQSVAFWCNPISGHATLYWYQQILGQGPKLLIQFQNNGVVDDSQLPKDRFSAERLKGVDSTLKIQPAKLEDSAVYLCASSPRDRSLAGANVLTFGAGSRLTVL.

V is TRBV27 and J is TRBJ1-6, with D possibly matching TRBD1 (5 bases). Trimming cost V 0 bases and J 7 bases, with 10 bases left between them. The CDR3 loop spans 15 amino acids. Germline loops: CDR1 MNHEY, CDR2 SMNVEV (reference sequence). The CDR3 reads CASSLSWGGNSPLHF. DNA of the CDR3: TGTGCCAGCAGTTTATCGTGGGGGGGAAATTCACCCCTCCACTTT.

V usage is TRBV6-5 and J usage is TRBJ1-1, with D uncertain. Germline V gene sequence: CDR1 MNHEY, CDR2 SVGAGI. The CDR3 length is 14 residues. V lost 4 bases to trimming and J lost 0 bases, with 9 bases between them. CDR3 nucleotides: TGTGCCAGCAGTTTAAAGCCCGTGAACACTGAAGCTTTCTTT. Amino acid sequence: CASSLKPVNTEAFF.

CDR3 nucleotides: TGTGCCAGCAGTACGTACAGTACTAGCTCCTACGAGCAGTACTTC. Translating it yields CASSTYSTSSYEQYF. The chain employs TRBV27 and TRBJ2-7; TRBD2 might be the D (5 bases). Deletions cut 5 bases from V and 0 bases from J, with 14 bases between. There are 15 residues in the CDR3. The germline CDR1 and CDR2 sequences are MNHEY and SMNVEV (reference sequence).

The CDR3, as DNA: TGCGCCAGCAGCTTGGGGCTAACTATGGGGGCCGATACGCAGTATTTT. Translation: CASSLGLTMGADTQYF. The rearrangement uses TRBV5-1 and TRBJ2-3; D is perhaps TRBD1 (6 bases). The V gene's germline CDR1 is SGHRS and CDR2 YFSETQ. Trimming took off 0 bases at V and 6 bases at J, with 17 bases between the two ends. The CDR3 is made up of 16 amino acids.

The chain couples TRBV4-1 to TRBJ2-1; 7 bases align to TRBD1. The trim removed 0 bases at V and 14 bases at J, leaving 7 bases unmatched. The germline V gene has CDR1 MGHRA and CDR2 YSYEKL. CDR3 length: 13 residues. The CDR3 DNA reads as TGCGCCAGCAGCCAAGAGGGGGACAGCTGGAAGTTCTTC. Amino acid sequence: CASSQEGDSWKFF.

The rearrangement uses TRBV7-8 and TRBJ1-4; no clear D gene. Trimming shortened V by 5 bases and J by 1 base, and 8 bases separated the two germline ends. Germline V gene sequence: CDR1 SGHVS, CDR2 FQNEAQ. This CDR3 region has 14 residues. CDR3 sequence: CASSPSRTNEKLFF. In DNA form, the CDR3 reads TGTGCCAGCAGCCCGAGTAGAACTAATGAAAAACTGTTTTTT.

V and J are TRBV13 and TRBJ1-1; TRBD1 matches at 8 bases. V dropped 5 bases and J dropped 3; count of bases not matched to a gene: 8. Germline V CDR1 and CDR2: PRHDT, FYEKMQ (reference sequence). This CDR3 comprises 15 residues. In DNA form, the CDR3 reads TGTGCCAGCAGCGGTCGGACAGGGCGGCACACTGAAGCTTTCTTT. Protein sequence: CASSGRTGRHTEAFF. The full variable domain, rest sourced from reference TRBV13 and TRBJ1-1, is AAGVIQSPRHLIKEKRETATLKCYPIPRHDTVYWYQQGPGQDPQFLISFYEKMQSDKGSIPDRFSAQQFSDYHSELNMSSLELGDSALYFCASSGRTGRHTEAFFGQGTRLTVV.

V gene TRBV10-3 combines with J gene TRBJ2-7, with 9 positions matching TRBD2. Per germline, CDR1 ENHRY and CDR2 SYGVKD. The length of the CDR3 is 15 residues. J lost 4 bases, V lost 7 bases, and 11 bases had no gene match. CDR3 nucleotides: TGTGCCATCAATTCGGTTAGCGGGAGCTTGTACGAGCAGTACTTC. Protein sequence: CAINSVSGSLYEQYF.

This clone was detected only once. This chain connects TRBV7-2 to TRBJ2-3; 8 nucleotides line up with TRBD1. Unmatched junction bases numbered 8, after V lost 4 bases and J lost 8 bases. This CDR3 is built from 14 residues. From germline, CDR1 is SGHTA and CDR2 FQGNSA. CDR3 in amino acids: CASSSIGGQGTQYF. CDR3 in DNA: TGTGCCAGCAGCTCTATTGGTGGACAGGGTACGCAGTATTTT.